The source of this TCR beta chain is a study of T cell changes during pregnancy in multiple sclerosis. This clone has only one observation. Some clones are missing from TCRdb's copy, which holds only in-frame ones; the method was immunoSEQ multiplex PCR. Found here are 40,000 or so clones, roughly nine tenths of them singletons; the top ten hold 5% to 6%. Trimming left V 5 bases short and J 7 bases short, with 18 bases between. The germline V gene encodes CDR1 SGHTA and CDR2 FQGNSA. The CDR3 has 15 amino acids. Source: peripheral blood, taken in the third trimester of pregnancy. The sequence came from a female donor in good health, enrolled as a control in a pregnancy study. This chain connects TRBV7-2 to TRBJ1-5; D is possibly TRBD1 (6 bases). CDR3 bases: TGTGCCAGCAGCGCGGTGACAGGTGAGCGGCAGCCCCAGCATTTT. It codes for CASSAVTGERQPQHF.